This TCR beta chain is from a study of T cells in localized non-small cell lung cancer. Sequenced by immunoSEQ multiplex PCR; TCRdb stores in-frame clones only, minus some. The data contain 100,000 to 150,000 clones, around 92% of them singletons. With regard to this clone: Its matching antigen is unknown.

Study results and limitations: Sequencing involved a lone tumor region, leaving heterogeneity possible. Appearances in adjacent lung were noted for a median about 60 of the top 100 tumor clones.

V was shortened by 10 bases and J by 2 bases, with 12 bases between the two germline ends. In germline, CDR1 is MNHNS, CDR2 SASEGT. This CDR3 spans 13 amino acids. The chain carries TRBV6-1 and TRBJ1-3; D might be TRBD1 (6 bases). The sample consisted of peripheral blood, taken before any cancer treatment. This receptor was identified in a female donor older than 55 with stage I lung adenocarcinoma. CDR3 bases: TGTGCCAAGCCGACAGGTACTGGAAACACCATATATTTT. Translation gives CAKPTGTGNTIYF.